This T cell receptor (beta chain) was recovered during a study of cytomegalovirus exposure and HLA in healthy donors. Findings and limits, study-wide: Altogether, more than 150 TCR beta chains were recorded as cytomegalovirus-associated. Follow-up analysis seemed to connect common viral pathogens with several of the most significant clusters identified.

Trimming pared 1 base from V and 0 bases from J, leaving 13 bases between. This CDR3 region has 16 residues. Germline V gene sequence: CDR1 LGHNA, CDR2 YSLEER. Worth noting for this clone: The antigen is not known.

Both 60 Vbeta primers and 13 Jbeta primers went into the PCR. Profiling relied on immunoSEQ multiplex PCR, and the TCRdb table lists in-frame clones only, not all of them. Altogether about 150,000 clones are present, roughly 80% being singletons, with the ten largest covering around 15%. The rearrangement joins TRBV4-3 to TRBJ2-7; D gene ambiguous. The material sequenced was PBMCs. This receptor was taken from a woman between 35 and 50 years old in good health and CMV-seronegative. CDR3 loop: CASSQGANPSSYEQYF. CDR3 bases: TGCGCCAGCAGCCAAGGCGCTAACCCGAGCTCCTACGAGCAGTACTTC.